This T cell receptor beta chain was sequenced in a study of cytomegalovirus exposure and HLA in healthy donors (dated by TCRdb to the late 2010s). About the full investigation: In an earlier analysis of roughly 590 of the donors, 276 Gb of sequence data and about 110 million unique TCR beta sequences from approximately 180 million T cells were reported. An early release covering roughly 600 HLA-typed donors comprised about 300 gigabases of sequencing data and some 79 million unique TCR sequences. Of the roughly 420 genotyped donors, approximately 80% were placed in the genetic ancestry cluster associated with self-reported Caucasian donors. The study aimed to test whether cataloging public T cell receptors could reveal signatures of past pathogen exposure. Using immunosequencing, the study profiled T cell repertoires from fewer than 700 subjects and related those repertoires to cytomegalovirus serostatus. A separate validation cohort of roughly 130 different subjects was used in addition to the approximately 700-subject first cohort. The study combined high-throughput TCR immunosequencing, statistical association of individual TCRs with disease status, and machine learning to predict cytomegalovirus infection status. In a later analysis, previously published TCR beta repertoires from about 670 donors were re-analyzed and high-resolution HLA genotyping was added so that TCR occurrence patterns could be studied. The later analysis used no new phenotypic data to find candidate immune exposures, relying instead on TCR beta sequences and their occurrence across donors. To decide whether each TCR beta V gene segment behaved as functional or pseudogenic, an earlier analysis of some 540 of the donors relied on high-throughput TCR beta sequencing. Alongside the repertoire data, information on donor age, sex, ethnicity and CMV serostatus was compiled. In a later genetic analysis, genome-wide SNP genotypes for 398 of the 666 donors were used, and that subset was treated as a discovery cohort. All discovery cohort repertoires had been generated on a single sequencing platform. Both class I and class II loci were covered by HLA typing, at four-digit resolution. The number of donors typed differed by locus, with roughly 620-640 for A, B, C, DRB1 and DQB1, around 500 for DQA1, over 600 for DPA1, and some 440 for DPB1. Several DR-DQ haplotypes were handled as single units for association and clustering because linkage in the cohort was strong. Across 300 to 500 genotyped donors of the cohort, an average of roughly 200,000 unique TCR beta nucleotide sequences per donor were sequenced, and roughly 20% of those sequences were non-productive. The study at large found these results: At a false discovery rate of 0.05, a later analysis linked around 15,000 TCR beta sequences to specific HLA alleles. Compared with the approximately 670-donor mean, donors in an Asian-associated ancestry cluster had fewer N-insertions in productive TCRs, according to a later genetic analysis. A later analysis reported that several top co-occurrence clusters appeared linked to parvovirus B19, influenza, CMV and Epstein-Barr virus. A later analysis found that most CMV-associated TCR beta chains appeared HLA-restricted, with HLA associations seemingly driven largely by CMV exposure. A cluster of highly shared sequence variants was judged likely to be a technical artifact of the sequencing pipeline. The classifier was reported to diagnose cytomegalovirus status with high specificity and sensitivity in both the original cohort and the validation cohort. Most TCR sequences were seen in very few donors, while some public TCRs were found in many individuals. In this cohort, only TCR beta chains were sequenced, and detectable features were limited by the absence of alpha or paired-chain data. In vitro tests confirmed that a few of the cytomegalovirus-associated TCR beta chains recognize cytomegalovirus antigens. Because some donors lacked HLA typing at each locus, the association tests relied only on the typed subset. When HLA alleles, especially DR and DQ, strongly co-occurred, TCR associations were difficult to assign to individual alleles. Immune exposure information for the cohort was limited to CMV serostatus. Some IMGT-functional V segments, including TRBV6-2 and TRBV6-3, could not be told apart with the 87-base-pair reads, so those segments were excluded. A later genetic analysis associated a missense DCLRE1C variant with V-gene and J-gene trimming of TCR beta chains, and an independent cohort replicated the association. Compared with equally common non-associated chains, HLA-associated TCR beta chains in a later analysis were more clonally expanded and had lower generation probabilities. A further reported finding was that TCR beta sequences accurately predicted the HLA-A and HLA-B alleles for most subjects in the first cohort. A later analysis found that TCR association rates varied across HLA loci, with DRB1 alleles showing the most associated TCRs and HLA-C alleles the fewest. Sequencing depth was assumed to be roughly uniform across donors in the presence/absence analyses, though that assumption may not hold. An earlier analysis of approximately 590 of the donors showed that most TCR beta V segments appeared in productive rearrangements either about 87% or about 30% of the time, which broadly matched IMGT annotations. The earlier analysis of approximately 560 of the donors excluded roughly 16 rarely observed V segments, including chromosome 9 orphons, because counts were too low. The study gave a list of some 150 TCR beta chains associated with cytomegalovirus. Linkage disequilibrium might explain the correlated functional status among segregating V segments, but an unknown experimental factor could not be excluded. The authors suggested that the approach could potentially be generalized to other disease states and immunological phenotypes.

To note about this clone: This receptor's antigen is unknown. It has no much larger one-base neighbor in the sample; base qualities were not kept.

Library preparation used the immunoSEQ multiplex PCR assay. A mixture of 60 forward primers for TCR Vbeta segments and 13 reverse primers for TCR Jbeta segments was used in the multiplex PCR. Amplification of the CDR3 region of rearranged TCR beta genes was performed with a multiplex PCR assay on genomic DNA. Amplified TCR beta libraries were sequenced as 87-base-pair reads on the Illumina HiSeq System. The study's own analysis went as follows. Across the 500 to 700 repertoires, a later analysis counted tens of millions of unique TCR beta chains, 9.5 million to 13 million of which were shared by at least two donors. To remove PCR and sequencing errors, raw reads were error-corrected and collapsed into unique sequences using a nearest-neighbor algorithm that merged closely related sequences. CDR3 sequences were aligned to IMGT reference sequences to assign V, D and J gene segments. For a sequence to be retained, a match of at least six nucleotides to both a V gene segment and a J gene segment was required. Rearrangements were called productive when the CDR3 lacked stop codons and stayed in frame with V and J; all others were non-productive. Following IMGT convention, CDR3 was defined as the stretch from the second conserved V-encoded cysteine to the conserved J-encoded phenylalanine. In an earlier analysis of just under 600 of the donors, sequences lacking an unambiguous match to a single V gene segment were excluded. An earlier analysis of roughly 590 of the donors called V segments functional above 56.7% productive rearrangements and segregating when the between-donor standard deviation exceeded 5%. A statistical classification framework was developed to diagnose cytomegalovirus status using the catalog of TCR beta chain sequences. A later analysis assigned V and J genes by comparing TCR nucleotide sequences with IMGT/GENE-DB human TR gene sequences. The TCRdist pipeline was used in a later analysis to assign CDR3 sequences and most-parsimonious VDJ recombination scenarios. In a later analysis, each TCR beta chain was defined by its CDR3 amino acid sequence together with its V-gene family, and reads without a unique V-gene family were excluded. A later analysis removed several hundred highly shared, low-generation-probability nucleotide sequences to deal with suspected cross-contamination and a sequencing artifact. A later analysis calculated a clonal expansion index for each public chain from normalized within-repertoire ranks of inferred template counts. In a later analysis, generation probabilities were computed using a VDJ recombination model fitted to out-of-frame rearrangements, and the results were checked against IGoR. In a later analysis, hypergeometric tests were used to score TCR-TCR, TCR-HLA and TCR-CMV co-occurrence, with a repertoire-size bias correction applied to TCR pairs. To estimate false discovery rates, a later analysis permuted the HLA or CMV assignments 20 times. A later analysis grouped co-occurring TCRs with DBSCAN, adding TCRdist sequence similarity when clustering within HLA-allele-positive subsets. Co-occurrence clustering excluded repertoires with fewer than 30,000 or more than 120,000 public chains, plus five with anomalous nucleotide sharing. The source is immuneACCESS, and TCRdb retained only in-frame sequences with V and J called. Part of the clones is not carried over; for the studies checked, unresolved V genes explain less than half of this, and the remainder is unexplained. V and J calls and clone size are as listed in that table; D and trimming were resolved from the DNA. In this sample the table shows roughly 120,000 clones, around 81% of which occur a single time. In total, the top ten clones hold less than 2.5% of the sample.

In total, 600 or so healthy bone marrow donors made up the cohort. All cohort members were sampled while nominally healthy, although unrecorded immune exposures were likely present. The donor was CMV seronegative and belonged to the group of more than 300 seronegative cohort members. Each donor provided a peripheral blood sample, and peripheral blood mononuclear cells were used for TCR beta sequencing. Genomic DNA extraction from the blood cell samples was performed with the Qiagen DNeasy Blood Extraction Kit. The CDR3 sequence holds 12 residues, the cysteine and phenylalanine included. Only the CDR3 region is kept as DNA, spanning 36 bases read in frame from base 1. From a lookup of the germline V gene (reference sequence), CDR1 and CDR2 are SEHNR and FQNEAQ. V sheds 5 bases and J sheds 5 bases, leaving 9 bases between their ends.

This TCR derives from a woman aged 40 to 50 in good health and CMV-seronegative. The rearranged segments are TRBV7-9 and TRBJ2-5; no D segment can be confidently identified. Sequencing input: PBMCs. The sequence in DNA is TGTGCCAGCAGCCCCTCTACGGAGACCCAGTACTTC. Its protein is CASSPSTETQYF. The full variable domain, completed from the reference TRBV7-9 and TRBJ2-5 proteins outside the CDR3, reads DTGVSQNPRHKITKRGQNVTFRCDPISEHNRLYWYRQTLGQGPEFLTYFQNEAQLEKSRLLSDRFSAERPKGSFSTLEIQRTEQGDSAMYLCASSPSTETQYFGPGTRLLVL.